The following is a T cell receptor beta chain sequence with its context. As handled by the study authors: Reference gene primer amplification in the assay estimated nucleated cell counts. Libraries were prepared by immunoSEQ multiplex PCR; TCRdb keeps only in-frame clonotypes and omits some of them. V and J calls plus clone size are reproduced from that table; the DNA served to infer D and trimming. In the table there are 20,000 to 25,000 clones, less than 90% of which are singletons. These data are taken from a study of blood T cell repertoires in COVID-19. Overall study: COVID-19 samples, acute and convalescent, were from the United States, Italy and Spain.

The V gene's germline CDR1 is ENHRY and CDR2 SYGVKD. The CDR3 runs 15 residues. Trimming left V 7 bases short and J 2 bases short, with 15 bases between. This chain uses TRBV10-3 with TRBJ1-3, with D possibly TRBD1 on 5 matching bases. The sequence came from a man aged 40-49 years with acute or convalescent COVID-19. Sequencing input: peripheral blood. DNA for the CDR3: TGTGCCATCACCAAGCGGGGGGGACCTGGAAACACCATATATTTT. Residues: CAITKRGGPGNTIYF.